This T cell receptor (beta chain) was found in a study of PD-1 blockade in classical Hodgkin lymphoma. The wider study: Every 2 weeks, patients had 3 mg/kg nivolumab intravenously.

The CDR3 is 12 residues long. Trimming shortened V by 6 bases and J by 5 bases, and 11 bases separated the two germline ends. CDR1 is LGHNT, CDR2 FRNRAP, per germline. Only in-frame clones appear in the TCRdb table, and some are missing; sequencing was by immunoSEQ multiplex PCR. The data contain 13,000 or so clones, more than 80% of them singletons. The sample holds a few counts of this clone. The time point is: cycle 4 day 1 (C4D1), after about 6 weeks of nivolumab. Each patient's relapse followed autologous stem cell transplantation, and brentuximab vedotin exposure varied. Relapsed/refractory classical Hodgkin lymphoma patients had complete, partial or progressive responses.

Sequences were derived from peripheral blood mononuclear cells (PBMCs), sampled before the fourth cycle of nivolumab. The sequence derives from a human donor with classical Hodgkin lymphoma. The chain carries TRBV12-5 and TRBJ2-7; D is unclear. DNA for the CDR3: TGTGCTAGTGGCTTCATGGGCGACGAGCAGTACTTC. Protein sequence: CASGFMGDEQYF. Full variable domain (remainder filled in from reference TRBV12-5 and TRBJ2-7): DARVTQTPRHKVTEMGQEVTMRCQPILGHNTVFWYRQTMMQGLELLAYFRNRAPLDDSGMPKDRFSAEMPDATLATLKIQPSEPRDSAVYFCASGFMGDEQYFGPGTRLTVT.